Each of the 18 T cell receptor beta chains below was sequenced from the same sample in a study of post-analysis software for immune sequencing data. Whole-study findings and limits: Comparison of patients with controls showed five TRBV segments more frequent in patients, TRBV5-6, TRBV5-1 and TRBV20-1 among them.

TCR beta libraries were prepared from cDNA with unique molecular identifiers. In TCRdb, the PCR reads were re-called with MiXCR into one record per CDR3 protein. The data contain about 770,000 distinct CDR3 sequences, 46% of them seen just once; the ten biggest clones take up roughly 4.9%. These receptors' antigens are unknown. Material for sequencing was blood. The origin of the receptors is a girl between 10 and 17 years old with multiple sclerosis.

This chain uses TRBV7-9 with TRBJ1-2; the D gene is possibly TRBD1 (5 bases). With 1 base removed from V and 3 bases from J, the gap between germline ends came to 12 bases. Germline V gene data show CDR1 as SEHNR and CDR2 as FQNEAQ (reference sequence). The CDR3 is 15 residues long. Written as DNA, the CDR3 is TGTGCCAGCAGCTTAGTGACAGATCTTTACTATGGCTACACCTTC. This gives the protein CASSLVTDLYYGYTF.

This clonotype was observed a few times. V usage is TRBV11-2 and J usage is TRBJ2-5, with 15 bases identical to TRBD2. With V trimmed by 5 bases and J by 6 bases, 7 bases remained unmatched. The CDR3 totals 16 residues. CDR1 and CDR2 from the germline V gene are SGHAT and FQNNGV. CDR3 sequence: CASSPGLAGGPQTQYF. The CDR3 DNA reads as TGTGCCAGCAGCCCCGGACTAGCGGGAGGGCCTCAGACCCAGTACTTC.

This clonotype has more than one count but fewer than ten. The V gene is TRBV4-1, the J gene TRBJ1-2; 8 bases align to TRBD1. J gave up 4 bases and V 3 bases, and 7 bases lay outside the gene matches. The CDR3 has 15 residues. In germline, CDR1 is MGHRA, CDR2 YSYEKL. The chain's CDR3 is CASSQAGTGVYGYTF. CDR3 nucleotide sequence: TGCGCCAGCAGCCAGGCCGGGACAGGCGTCTATGGCTACACCTTC.

The genes are TRBV7-9 and TRBJ2-5, with D possibly being TRBD1 (6 bases). The ends were cut back, 3 bases at V and 9 bases at J, with 11 bases in the middle. The CDR3 covers 12 residues. Germline V gene lookup returns CDR1 SEHNR and CDR2 FQNEAQ (reference sequence). The CDR3 bases are TGTGCCAGCAGCTTCGGGACACCTGCCCAGTACTTC. Protein product: CASSFGTPAQYF.

The sample holds a few counts of this clonotype. The gene calls are TRBV5-1 and TRBJ2-5, with TRBD1 matching over 8 bases. Germline V CDR1 and CDR2: SGHRS, YFSETQ. The V and J ends lost 6 bases and 2 bases, in that order; junction bases with no gene match: 9. The CDR3 sequence is 15 residues long. CDR3: CASKPADRVQETQYF. Written as DNA, the CDR3 is TGCGCCAGCAAGCCAGCGGACAGGGTACAAGAGACCCAGTACTTC. Full variable domain (rest looked up from reference TRBV5-1 and TRBJ2-5): KAGVTQTPRYLIKTRGQQVTLSCSPISGHRSVSWYQQTPGQGLQFLFEYFSETQRNKGNFPGRFSGRQFSNSRSEMNVSTLELGDSALYLCASKPADRVQETQYFGPGTRLLVL.

This chain links TRBV20-1 with TRBJ2-7; D may correspond to TRBD1 or TRBD2 (5 bases each). The CDR3 covers 15 residues. The V and J ends lost 7 bases and 1 base respectively, with 20 bases between them. Germline CDR1 reads DFQATT; CDR2 reads SNEGSKA (reference sequence). The CDR3 reads CSVQRDPVRSYEQYF. In DNA, the CDR3 is TGCAGTGTACAACGGGACCCCGTAAGATCCTACGAGCAGTACTTC.

The V and J genes are TRBV9 and TRBJ2-1, with 9 positions matching TRBD2. Trimming at V came to 1 base and at J to 7 bases, leaving 12 bases not matched to a gene. Germline assignment: CDR1 SGDLS and CDR2 YYNGEE. The CDR3 covers 17 residues. In nucleotides, the CDR3 is TGTGCCAGCAGCGTACGGCGGGAGGGCGGAGCGGCGAATGAGCAGTTCTTC. Amino acid sequence: CASSVRREGGAANEQFF.

Note on this clonotype: The junction shows a germline mismatch at one end, possibly a read error. The chain has TRBV6-2 or TRBV6-3 and TRBJ1-5, with 8 bases matching TRBD1. Germline V gene sequence: CDR1 MNHEY, CDR2 SVGEGT. The CDR3 has 15 amino acids. In DNA form, the CDR3 reads TGTGTCAGCGATCGGACAGGGATTAGCAATCAGCCCCAGCATTTT. Its translation is CVSDRTGISNQPQHF.

V is TRBV28 and J is TRBJ2-2, with 8 bases identical to TRBD1. J gave up 2 bases and V 6 bases, and 5 bases lay outside the gene matches. The germline gives CDR1 MDHEN, CDR2 SYDVKM. This CDR3 is built from 15 residues. For the CDR3, the DNA is TGTGCCAGCAGAGGACAGGGTGGAAACACCGGGGAGCTGTTTTTT. Encoded protein: CASRGQGGNTGELFF.

V and J are TRBV15 and TRBJ2-5; possibly TRBD1 for D (6 bases). Trimming cost V 0 bases and J 3 bases, with 11 bases left between them. The germline CDR1 and CDR2 sequences are LNHNV and YYDKDF (reference sequence). The length of the CDR3 is 15 residues. CDR3 DNA: TGTGCCACCAGCAGAGATCAGGGGTCTGAAGAGACCCAGTACTTC. It is translated as CATSRDQGSEETQYF.

This chain links TRBV4-1 with TRBJ2-4, with TRBD2 identical over 8 bases. The last part of the DNA fits TRBJ2-7 better; the J call may be wrong. CDR3 size: 16 residues. Germline V gives CDR1 MGHRA, CDR2 YSYEKL. The CDR3 sequence is CASSQESPAGVSEQYF. The CDR3 bases are TGCGCCAGCAGCCAAGAGTCCCCAGCGGGAGTGAGCGAGCAGTACTTC.

This clonotype was seen a few times. The chain has TRBV4-1 and TRBJ2-7; D not resolved. The CDR3 consists of 12 residues. V was shortened by 3 bases and J by 0 bases, with 3 bases between the two germline ends. The germline V gene has CDR1 MGHRA and CDR2 YSYEKL. The CDR3 coding sequence is TGCGCCAGCAGCCACCCCTCCTACGAGCAGTACTTC. Protein: CASSHPSYEQYF.

The chain has TRBV12-3 or TRBV12-4 and TRBJ2-1; D could derive from TRBD1 or TRBD2 (6 bases each). Trimming took off 3 bases at V and 7 bases at J, with 16 bases between the two ends. The length of the CDR3 is 15 residues. CDR3: CASSLSGGRRNEQFF. As DNA, the CDR3 is TGTGCCAGCAGTTTGAGTGGGGGGCGCAGAAATGAGCAGTTCTTC.

In its sample, this clonotype was seen many times. The chain combines TRBV18 with TRBJ2-7; D may be TRBD1 (7 bases). The length of the CDR3 is 14 residues. Germline V CDR1 and CDR2: KGHSH, LQKENI. V gave up 2 bases and J gave up 4 bases, with 12 bases separating them. The CDR3 reads CASSPGTAGYEQYF. The DNA for the CDR3 is TGTGCCAGCTCACCAGGGACAGCGGGTTACGAGCAGTACTTC.

The rearrangement uses TRBV9 and TRBJ2-6; 8 bases map to TRBD1. Germline CDR1 is SGDLS and CDR2 is YYNGEE. There are 19 residues in the CDR3. J gave up 4 bases and V 0 bases, and 12 bases lay outside the gene matches. The CDR3 is CASSVAAQGALPGANVLTF. CDR3 sequence (DNA): TGTGCCAGCAGCGTAGCCGCGCAGGGGGCGCTTCCAGGGGCCAACGTCCTGACTTTC.

This clonotype has more than one count but fewer than ten. J is TRBJ2-4 and V is TRBV12-3 or TRBV12-4, with D perhaps TRBD2 (6 bases). Trimming left V 2 bases short and J 0 bases short, with 11 bases between. The CDR3 loop spans 16 amino acids. CDR3 region: CASSLTRRAAKNIQYF. The CDR3 DNA follows: TGTGCCAGCAGTTTAACCAGGAGGGCAGCCAAAAACATTCAGTACTTC.

The rearrangement links TRBV27 to TRBJ1-1; D remains unclear. From germline, CDR1 is MNHEY and CDR2 SMNVEV (reference sequence). V was pared by 2 bases and J by 4 bases, with 8 bases between. The CDR3 runs 13 residues. The CDR3 sequence: CASSLTRGTEAFF. The DNA for the CDR3 is TGTGCCAGCAGTTTAACCAGAGGCACTGAAGCTTTCTTT.

This rearrangement joins TRBV29-1 to TRBJ2-3; D gene unclear. V was shortened by 3 bases and J by 1 base, with 5 bases between the two germline ends. Germline V gives CDR1 SQVTM, CDR2 ANQGSEA. The CDR3 totals 12 residues. The DNA for the CDR3 is TGCAGCGTTGAGATAGGCACAGATACGCAGTATTTT. It translates to CSVEIGTDTQYF.